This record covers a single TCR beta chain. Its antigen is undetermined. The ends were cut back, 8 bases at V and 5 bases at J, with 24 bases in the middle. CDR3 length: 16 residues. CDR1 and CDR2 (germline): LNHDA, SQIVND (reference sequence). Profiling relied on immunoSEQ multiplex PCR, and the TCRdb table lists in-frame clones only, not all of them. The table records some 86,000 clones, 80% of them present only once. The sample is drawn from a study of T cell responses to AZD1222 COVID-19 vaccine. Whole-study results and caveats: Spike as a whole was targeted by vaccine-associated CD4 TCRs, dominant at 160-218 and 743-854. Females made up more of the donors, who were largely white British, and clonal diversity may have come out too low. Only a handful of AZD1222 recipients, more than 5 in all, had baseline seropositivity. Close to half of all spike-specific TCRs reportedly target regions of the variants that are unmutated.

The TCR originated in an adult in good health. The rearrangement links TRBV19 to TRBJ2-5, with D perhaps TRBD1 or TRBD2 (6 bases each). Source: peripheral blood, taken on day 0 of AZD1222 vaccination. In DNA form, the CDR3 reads TGTGCCAGTTCTACGGGGGCAGGTTTGGGGCTGGAGACCCAGTACTTC. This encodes CASSTGAGLGLETQYF.